The 18 T cell receptor beta chains below come from one sample, sequenced in a study of tumor T cells in aggressive B-cell lymphoma. Produced via immunoSEQ multiplex PCR; TCRdb's table is partial and in-frame only. The sample lists approximately 1,500 clones, 90% to 95% seen once, with around 8.4% in the top ten. The sample taken for sequencing was tumor tissue. The receptors originated from an adult with diffuse large B cell lymphoma. Some clones in this sample may be carry-over from other donors' samples.

This clone was observed once. The rearrangement uses TRBV9 and TRBJ2-7; TRBD1 matches at 10 bases. With V trimmed by 0 bases and J by 4 bases, 4 bases remained unmatched. Germline CDR1 is SGDLS and CDR2 is YYNGEE. The CDR3 has 15 amino acids. The CDR3 loop reads CASSVATGQGYEQYF. In DNA form, the CDR3 reads TGTGCCAGCAGCGTAGCTACGGGACAGGGGTACGAGCAGTACTTC.

The rearrangement uses TRBV30 and TRBJ2-2; TRBD1 is a possible D gene (5 bases). Germline V CDR1 and CDR2: GTSNPN, SVGIG (reference sequence). V was clipped by 3 bases and J by 4 bases, with 12 bases between them. The CDR3 contains 14 residues. CDR3 in DNA: TGTGCCTGGAGGATCCAGGGCGGCACCGGGGAGCTGTTTTTT. This gives the protein CAWRIQGGTGELFF.

V usage is TRBV4-3 and J usage is TRBJ2-6, with a weak D call TRBD2 (6 bases). The CDR3 length is 15 residues. Per the germline V gene, CDR1 is LGHNA and CDR2 is YSLEER. V was cut by 0 bases and J by 12 bases, with 15 bases left in between. DNA for the CDR3: TGCGCCAGCAGCCAAGATATGGGGGGACGATCCGTCCTGACTTTC. Translation: CASSQDMGGRSVLTF.

The chain links TRBV11-1 to TRBJ2-7, with a weak D call TRBD1 (6 bases). V was clipped by 5 bases and J by 3 bases, with 17 bases between them. CDR3 length: 15 residues. The germline CDR1 and CDR2 sequences are SGHAT and FQDESV (reference sequence). CDR3 DNA sequence: TGTGCCAGCAGCCGCCCGGGTCAGGGGCTCTACGAGCAGTACTTC. Amino acid sequence: CASSRPGQGLYEQYF.

The chain uses TRBV19 and TRBJ1-5, with D possibly matching TRBD1 (5 bases). The CDR3 is 15 amino acids. The germline V gene encodes CDR1 LNHDA and CDR2 SQIVND (reference sequence). With 1 base removed from V and 7 bases from J, the gap between germline ends came to 14 bases. The CDR3: CASSIVPSGLQPQHF. The CDR3 bases are TGTGCCAGTAGTATAGTCCCATCAGGGCTGCAGCCCCAGCATTTT.

J is TRBJ2-2 and V is TRBV19; D might be TRBD2 (6 bases). The ends were cut back, 6 bases at V and 5 bases at J, with 13 bases in the middle. The CDR3 extends over 14 amino acids. Looked up from germline, CDR1 is LNHDA and CDR2 is SQIVND (reference sequence). The CDR3 DNA follows: TGTGCCAGTAGAAAGGCGGGGCGGACCGGGGAGCTGTTTTTT. Translating it yields CASRKAGRTGELFF.

The rearrangement uses TRBV4-1 and TRBJ2-7; TRBD1 agrees at 9 bases. The CDR3 length is 14 residues. The V segment lost 2 bases and the J segment 4 bases; nucleotides outside the gene matches: 3. From germline, CDR1 is MGHRA and CDR2 YSYEKL. Written as DNA, the CDR3 is TGCGCCAGCAGCCAAACAGGGGGCCAATACGAGCAGTACTTC. Translation: CASSQTGGQYEQYF.

The chain uses TRBV11-3 and TRBJ2-3; 8 bases agree with TRBD1. The CDR3 sequence is 15 residues long. The V segment lost 3 bases and the J segment 5 bases; nucleotides outside the gene matches: 7. CDR1 is SGHNT, CDR2 YENEEA, per germline. The CDR3: CASSLGRGQGDTQYF. The CDR3 region has the DNA TGTGCCAGCAGCTTGGGCAGGGGGCAAGGAGATACGCAGTATTTT.

The J gene is TRBJ2-7, the V gene TRBV11-2; D gene ambiguous. Trimming left V 1 base short and J 2 bases short, with 9 bases between. Germline CDR1 and CDR2: SGHAT and FQNNGV. This CDR3 has 14 amino acids. The CDR3 DNA reads TGTGCCAGCAGCTTAGGGTTCTACCCCTACGAGCAGTACTTC. Translating gives CASSLGFYPYEQYF.

The V and J genes are TRBV29-1 and TRBJ2-1; the match to TRBD2 covers 7 bases. V trimming: 6 bases; J trimming: 3 bases; junction bases outside the gene matches: 5. CDR3 length: 13 amino acids. Germline assignment: CDR1 SQVTM and CDR2 ANQGSEA. The CDR3 nucleotides are TGCAGCGTATCTAGCGGATACTACAATGAGCAGTTCTTC. Translating it yields CSVSSGYYNEQFF.

This chain links TRBV7-3 with TRBJ2-1, with 7 nucleotides matching TRBD2. CDR1 and CDR2 from the germline V gene are SGHTA and FQGTGA. This CDR3 has 15 residues. The V segment lost 3 bases and the J segment 3 bases; nucleotides outside the gene matches: 5. CDR3 residues: CASSLSGANYNEQFF. DNA of the CDR3: TGTGCCAGCAGCTTGAGCGGGGCAAACTACAATGAGCAGTTCTTC.

J is TRBJ2-5 and V is TRBV29-1; D is undetermined. There are 13 residues in the CDR3. V lost 4 bases, J lost 2 bases, and 11 bases lay in between. Looked up from germline, CDR1 is SQVTM and CDR2 is ANQGSEA. The CDR3: CSVGSGRQETQYF. The CDR3 coding sequence is TGCAGCGTTGGATCCGGCAGGCAAGAGACCCAGTACTTC.

The rearrangement links TRBV11-2 to TRBJ2-3; the D gene is possibly TRBD1 (5 bases). V was cut by 8 bases and J by 4 bases, with 16 bases left in between. The CDR3 runs 14 residues. From germline, CDR1 is SGHAT and CDR2 FQNNGV. CDR3 bases: TGTGCCAGCGCCCTAGGGGTTGGCGCAGATACGCAGTATTTT. It codes for CASALGVGADTQYF.

V and J are TRBV9 and TRBJ2-2; 7 nucleotides match TRBD1. With 0 bases clipped from V and 7 bases from J, the junction kept 6 bases outside the gene matches. The CDR3 is 15 amino acids. Germline loops: CDR1 SGDLS, CDR2 YYNGEE. The CDR3 DNA is TGTGCCAGCAGCGTAGGTAGGGGGCATGGCGGGGAGCTGTTTTTT. Translated: CASSVGRGHGGELFF.

The genes are TRBV6-6 and TRBJ2-5; possible D gene TRBD1, 6 bases. V lost 10 bases, J lost 5 bases, and 14 bases lay in between. The CDR3 sequence is 12 residues long. In germline, CDR1 is MNHNY, CDR2 SVGAGI (reference sequence). The CDR3 sequence is CATTSTGETQYF. The DNA of the CDR3 is TGTGCCACTACCTCCACAGGGGAGACCCAGTACTTC.

The J gene is TRBJ2-7, the V gene TRBV7-8, with 7 nucleotides matching TRBD2. This CDR3 is built from 15 residues. Unmatched junction bases numbered 7, after V lost 5 bases and J lost 0 bases. Germline lookup yields CDR1 SGHVS and CDR2 FQNEAQ. This CDR3 is CASSPTGGLSYEQYF. The DNA for the CDR3 is TGTGCCAGCAGCCCGACGGGGGGACTCTCCTACGAGCAGTACTTC.

The chain uses TRBV27 and TRBJ1-2; D gene ambiguous. V was clipped by 5 bases and J by 6 bases, with 19 bases between them. Germline V gene lookup returns CDR1 MNHEY and CDR2 SMNVEV (reference sequence). This CDR3 is built from 15 residues. In nucleotides, the CDR3 is TGTGCCAGCAGTATCGGCGGGCCTCTCTCGGATGGCTACACCTTC. As protein: CASSIGGPLSDGYTF.

This clone was picked up one time. V usage is TRBV7-6 and J usage is TRBJ2-1; possible D gene TRBD2, 6 bases. The CDR3 spans 15 residues. Per germline, CDR1 SGHVS and CDR2 FNYEAQ. Deletions cut 5 bases from V and 0 bases from J, with 11 bases between. As DNA, the CDR3 is TGTGCCAGCAGCCTACGGGGGAGCTCCTACAATGAGCAGTTCTTC. This translates into CASSLRGSSYNEQFF.